This T cell receptor (beta chain) is from a study of T-cell reconstitution after alpha-beta-depleted transplantation in children. Study results and limitations: Some patients showed high day-60 TCRbeta diversity, which derived from surviving recipient T cells and thymic progenitors. Reportedly, roughly two months post-transplant, alpha-beta T cells arose from several hundred expanded graft clones. Counts and diversity of T cells one year after transplant came mostly from newly produced T cells.

This clonotype has a count of ten or more. Its antigen is currently unknown. Unique molecular identifiers tagged the TCRbeta library. A single record per CDR3 protein comes from TCRdb applying MiXCR to the PCR reads. The table includes 140,000 or so distinct CDR3 sequences, around 10% detected once. CDR1 is MNHEY and CDR2 is SVGEGT in the germline V gene. This CDR3 is 14 amino acids long. Trimming removed 6 bases at V and 4 bases at J, with 14 bases between. V usage is TRBV6-2 or TRBV6-3 and J usage is TRBJ2-3, with D uncertain. Source: PBMCs, mostly from graft donor cells, taken 180 days after TCRalphabeta/CD19-depleted stem cell transplant. This receptor was obtained from a female patient aged 2 to 10 who had a stem cell transplant for congenital amegakaryocytic thrombocytopenia, so the T cells may come from the graft donor. The chain's CDR3 is CASSPTQVADTQYF. CDR3 nucleotides: TGTGCCAGCAGCCCGACCCAGGTGGCAGATACGCAGTATTTT.